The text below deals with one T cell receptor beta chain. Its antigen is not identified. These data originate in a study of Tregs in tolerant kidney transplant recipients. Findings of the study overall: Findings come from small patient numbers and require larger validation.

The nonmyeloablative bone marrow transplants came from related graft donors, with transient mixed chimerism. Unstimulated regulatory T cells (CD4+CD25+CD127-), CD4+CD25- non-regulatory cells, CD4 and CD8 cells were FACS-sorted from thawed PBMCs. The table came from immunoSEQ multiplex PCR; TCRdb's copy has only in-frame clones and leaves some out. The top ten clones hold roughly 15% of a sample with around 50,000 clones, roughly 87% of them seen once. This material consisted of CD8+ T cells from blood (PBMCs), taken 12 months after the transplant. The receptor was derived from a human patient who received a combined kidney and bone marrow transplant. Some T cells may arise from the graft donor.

The CDR3 nucleotides read TGTGCCAGTAGTATCGGAGAACTTGCCTATGGCTACACCTTC. This codes for CASSIGELAYGYTF. This rearrangement joins TRBV19 to TRBJ1-2; no definite D call. Germline-derived CDR1 and CDR2 are LNHDA and SQIVND (reference sequence). V lost 3 bases and J lost 4, with 12 bases in between. The CDR3 has 14 residues. Supplemented by reference TRBV19 and TRBJ1-2, the full variable domain reads DGGITQSPKYLFRKEGQNVTLSCEQNLNHDAMYWYRQDPGQGLRLIYYSQIVNDFQKGDIAEGYSVSREKKESFPLTVTSAQKNPTAFYLCASSIGELAYGYTFGSGTRLTVV.